The TCR beta chain described here comes from a study of technical replicates of blood from a few donors. This table comes from immunoSEQ multiplex PCR, and its TCRdb copy is limited to in-frame clones, with some not included. The sample shows 60,000 to 80,000 clones, roughly 89% of them seen only once. CDR1 and CDR2 from the germline V gene are MNHNY and SVGAGI (reference sequence). The CDR3 has 16 residues. The J segment lost 3 bases and the V segment lost 6 bases, leaving 8 bases of the junction unmatched. The genes are TRBV6-6 and TRBJ2-2, with 9 bases identical to TRBD1. This clonotype originated in a human donor in good health. Some clones in this sample may be carry-over from other donors' samples. Source material: PBMCs. CDR3 bases: TGTGCCAGCAGCCCACGGGACAGGGTGGACACCGGGGAGCTGTTTTTT. As protein: CASSPRDRVDTGELFF.